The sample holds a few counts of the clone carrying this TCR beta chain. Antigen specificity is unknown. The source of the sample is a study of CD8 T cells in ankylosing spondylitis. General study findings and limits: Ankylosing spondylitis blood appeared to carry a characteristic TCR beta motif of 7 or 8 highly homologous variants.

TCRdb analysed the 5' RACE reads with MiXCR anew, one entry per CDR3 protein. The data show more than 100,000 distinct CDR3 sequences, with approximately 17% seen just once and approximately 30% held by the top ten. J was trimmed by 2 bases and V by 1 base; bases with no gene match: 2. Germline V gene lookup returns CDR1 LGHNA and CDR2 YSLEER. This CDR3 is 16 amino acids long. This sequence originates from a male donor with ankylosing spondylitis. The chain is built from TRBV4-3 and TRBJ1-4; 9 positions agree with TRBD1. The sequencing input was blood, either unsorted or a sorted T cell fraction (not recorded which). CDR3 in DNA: TGCGCCAGCAGCCAAGTCGGGACAGGGACTAATGAAAAACTGTTTTTT. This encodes CASSQVGTGTNEKLFF.